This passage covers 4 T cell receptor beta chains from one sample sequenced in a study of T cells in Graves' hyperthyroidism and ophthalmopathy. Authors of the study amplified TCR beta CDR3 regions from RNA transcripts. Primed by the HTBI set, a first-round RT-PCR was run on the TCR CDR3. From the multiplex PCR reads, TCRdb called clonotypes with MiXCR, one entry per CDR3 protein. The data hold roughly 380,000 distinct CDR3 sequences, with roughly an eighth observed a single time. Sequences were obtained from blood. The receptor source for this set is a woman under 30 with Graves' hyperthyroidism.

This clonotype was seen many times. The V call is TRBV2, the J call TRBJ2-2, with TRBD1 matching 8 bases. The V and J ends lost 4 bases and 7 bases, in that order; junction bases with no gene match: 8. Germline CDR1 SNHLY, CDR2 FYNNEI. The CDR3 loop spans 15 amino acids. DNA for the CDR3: TGTGCCAGCAGTGGGGTGTCAGGGGGCATCGGGGAGCTGTTTTTT. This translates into CASSGVSGGIGELFF.

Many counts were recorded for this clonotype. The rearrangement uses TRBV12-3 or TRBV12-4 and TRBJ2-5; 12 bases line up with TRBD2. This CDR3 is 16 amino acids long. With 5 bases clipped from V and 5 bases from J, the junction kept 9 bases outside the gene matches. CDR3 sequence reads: CASSRGLAGTGETQYF. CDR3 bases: TGTGCCAGCAGTCGTGGACTAGCGGGAACGGGGGAGACCCAGTACTTC.

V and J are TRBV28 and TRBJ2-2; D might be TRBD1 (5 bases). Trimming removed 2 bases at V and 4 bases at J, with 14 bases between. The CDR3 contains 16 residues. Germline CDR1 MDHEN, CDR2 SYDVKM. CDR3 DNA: TGTGCCAGCAGTTTAAGGGGCGCCTTTGGCACCGGGGAGCTGTTTTTT. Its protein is CASSLRGAFGTGELFF. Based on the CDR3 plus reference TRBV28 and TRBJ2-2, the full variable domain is DVKVTQSSRYLVKRTGEKVFLECVQDMDHENMFWYRQDPGLGLRLIYFSYDVKMKEKGDIPEGYSVSREKKERFSLILESASTNQTSMYLCASSLRGAFGTGELFFGEGSRLTVL.

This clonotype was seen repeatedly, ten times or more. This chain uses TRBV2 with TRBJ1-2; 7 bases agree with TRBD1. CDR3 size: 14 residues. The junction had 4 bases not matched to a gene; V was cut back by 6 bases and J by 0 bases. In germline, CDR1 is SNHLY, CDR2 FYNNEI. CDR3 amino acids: CASRKGQTNYGYTF. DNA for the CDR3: TGTGCCAGCAGGAAGGGACAGACTAACTATGGCTACACCTTC. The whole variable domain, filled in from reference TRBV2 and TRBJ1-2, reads EPEVTQTPSHQVTQMGQEVILRCVPISNHLYFYWYRQILGQKVEFLVSFYNNEISEKSEIFDDQFSVERPDGSNFTLKIRSTKLEDSAMYFCASRKGQTNYGYTFGSGTRLTVV.